One and the same sample provided the 26 T cell receptor beta chains below, sequenced in a study of blood T cell repertoires in COVID-19. Using immunoSEQ multiplex PCR, the repertoire was profiled, and TCRdb retains in-frame clones only, with some absent. This table holds tens of thousands of clones, around 90% found once. The specimen sequenced was peripheral blood. The receptors come from a woman of 80 years or more with active COVID-19.

The chain uses TRBV20-1 and TRBJ2-7, with 10 bases that match TRBD2. Germline V gene data show CDR1 as DFQATT and CDR2 as SNEGSKA (reference sequence). CDR3 length: 14 amino acids. The V segment lost 3 bases and the J segment 3 bases; nucleotides outside the gene matches: 5. CDR3 protein: CSASASGGYYEQYF. CDR3 nucleotide sequence: TGCAGTGCTAGTGCTAGCGGGGGTTACTACGAGCAGTACTTC.

In this sample, this clone turned up once. CDR3 in DNA: TGTGCCAGCAGCCGCCGCGGGACCCGACCCAATGAGCAGTTCTTC. Residues: CASSRRGTRPNEQFF. The gene calls are TRBV5-4 and TRBJ2-1; D is possibly TRBD2 (6 bases). The CDR3 totals 15 residues. V was shortened by 4 bases and J by 6 bases, with 17 bases between the two germline ends. The germline V gene encodes CDR1 SGHNT and CDR2 YYREEE (reference sequence).

V is TRBV9 and J is TRBJ2-2; the match to TRBD2 covers 12 bases. Per germline, CDR1 SGDLS and CDR2 YYNGEE. Trimming cost V 7 bases and J 8 bases; bases outside gene matches: 6. This CDR3 contains 14 residues. The CDR3 is CASQTSGSVGELFF. In DNA, the CDR3 is TGTGCCAGCCAGACTAGCGGGAGTGTTGGGGAGCTGTTTTTT.

The chain links TRBV11-2 to TRBJ2-3, with 13 bases that match TRBD2. Germline V gene sequence: CDR1 SGHAT, CDR2 FQNNGV. Trimming removed 4 bases from V and 5 bases from J; junction bases left unmatched: 6. This CDR3 region has 16 residues. CDR3 DNA sequence: TGTGCCAGCAGCTCTACGACTAGCGGGAGGAGAGATACGCAGTATTTT. The encoded protein is CASSSTTSGRRDTQYF.

The table lists this clone with a few counts. V and J are TRBV5-4 and TRBJ2-7; 12 nucleotides align to TRBD2. The CDR3 spans 15 residues. The V gene's germline CDR1 is SGHNT and CDR2 YYREEE (reference sequence). The J segment lost 1 base and the V segment lost 4 bases, leaving 3 bases of the junction unmatched. The CDR3 sequence: CASSGTSGLSYEQYF. As DNA, the CDR3 is TGTGCCAGCAGCGGGACTAGCGGGTTATCCTACGAGCAGTACTTC.

The chain uses TRBV4-3 and TRBJ2-3; tentatively, D is TRBD2 (5 bases). Trimming shortened V by 1 base and J by 0 bases, and 11 bases separated the two germline ends. The CDR3 runs 16 residues. Germline V gives CDR1 LGHNA, CDR2 YSLEER. The CDR3, as DNA: TGCGCCAGCAGCCAAGGTAGCGCACCTAGCACAGATACGCAGTATTTT. It yields the protein CASSQGSAPSTDTQYF.

The genes are TRBV2 and TRBJ1-1, with 11 bases lining up with TRBD1. Germline values: CDR1 SNHLY, CDR2 FYNNEI. CDR3 size: 16 residues. J gave up 5 bases and V 6 bases, and 11 bases lay outside the gene matches. CDR3 nucleotides: TGTGCCAGCAGCCTACTGCCGGGACAGGGGGGGACTGAAGCTTTCTTT. This translates into CASSLLPGQGGTEAFF.

This clone was observed a single time. This sequence joins TRBV6-5 and TRBJ2-4, with 8 nucleotides matching TRBD1. The junction had 12 bases not matched to a gene; V was cut back by 5 bases and J by 9 bases. This CDR3 comprises 15 residues. Germline loops: CDR1 MNHEY, CDR2 SVGAGI. The CDR3 DNA sequence: TGTGCCAGCAGTCAGGGGGCGCCCTCCTCGTCCATTCAGTACTTC. It codes for CASSQGAPSSSIQYF.

This clone was found once. This chain links TRBV27 with TRBJ2-1, with TRBD2 identical over 8 bases. Trimming removed 2 bases from V and 5 bases from J; junction bases left unmatched: 8. This CDR3 comprises 16 residues. Per germline, CDR1 MNHEY and CDR2 SMNVEV (reference sequence). CDR3 residues: CASSLPPRLAHNEQFF. The DNA of the CDR3 is TGTGCCAGCAGTTTACCTCCGCGACTAGCGCACAATGAGCAGTTCTTC.

This chain joins TRBV7-2 and TRBJ1-5; possible D gene TRBD1, 5 bases. Looked up from germline, CDR1 is SGHTA and CDR2 is FQGNSA. The CDR3 sequence is 15 residues long. Trimming removed 1 base from V and 3 bases from J, with 10 bases in between. The CDR3 reads CASSLGGEINQPQHF. CDR3 bases: TGTGCCAGCAGCTTAGGGGGGGAGATCAATCAGCCCCAGCATTTT.

Note on this clone: The germline gene is not matched at one end of the junction; a read error may be the cause. V gene TRBV29-1 combines with J gene TRBJ2-5; possibly TRBD1 for D (5 bases). Germline CDR1 reads SQVTM; CDR2 reads ANQGSEA. CDR3 length: 12 amino acids. This chain's CDR3 is CSVEAPRQGHNF. The CDR3 region has the DNA TGCAGCGTTGAAGCCCCCCGGCAGGGCCATAACTTC.

This clone turned up a few times. This rearrangement joins TRBV4-1 to TRBJ2-1, with D maybe TRBD2 (6 bases). Per the germline V gene, CDR1 is MGHRA and CDR2 is YSYEKL. This CDR3 is built from 18 residues. Trimming cost V 2 bases and J 0 bases, with 17 bases left between them. CDR3 amino acids: CASSQQGPGGISYNEQFF. CDR3 DNA sequence: TGCGCCAGCAGCCAACAAGGACCGGGCGGGATCTCCTACAATGAGCAGTTCTTC.

The V and J genes are TRBV3-1 (or the pseudogene TRBV3-2) and TRBJ2-7; D perhaps matches TRBD2 (6 bases). The CDR3 extends over 16 amino acids. Germline-derived CDR1 and CDR2 are LGHDT and YNNKEL (reference sequence). Trimming shortened V by 0 bases and J by 2 bases, and 14 bases separated the two germline ends. CDR3: CASSQDRLARPYEQYF. The CDR3, as DNA: TGTGCCAGCAGCCAAGATAGGCTAGCGAGGCCCTACGAGCAGTACTTC.

The rearrangement joins TRBV7-3 to TRBJ2-3; 11 bases map to TRBD2. CDR1 is SGHTA, CDR2 FQGTGA, per germline. Losses at the gene ends were 5 bases for V and 0 bases for J; bases not matched to a gene: 7. This CDR3 comprises 17 residues. The chain's CDR3 is CASSVSIAGGSTDTQYF. The CDR3 DNA reads TGTGCCAGCAGCGTCTCGATAGCGGGAGGGAGCACAGATACGCAGTATTTT.

V and J are TRBV30 and TRBJ2-1; 7 nucleotides match TRBD2. The CDR3 contains 13 residues. V was clipped by 1 base and J by 6 bases; unmatched bases: 3. The germline V gene encodes CDR1 GTSNPN and CDR2 SVGIG (reference sequence). In nucleotides, the CDR3 is TGTGCCTGGAGTGGGACTAGATTCAATGAGCAGTTCTTC. Amino acid sequence: CAWSGTRFNEQFF.

The rearrangement uses TRBV19 and TRBJ2-2; D gene unclear. Germline loops: CDR1 LNHDA, CDR2 SQIVND (reference sequence). V was pared by 2 bases and J by 7 bases, with 8 bases between. The CDR3 is 13 residues long. DNA of the CDR3: TGTGCCAGTAGTATAACGGGTAGCGGGGAGCTGTTTTTT. It is translated as CASSITGSGELFF.

The CDR3 nucleotides are TGTGCCAGCAGCTTAGTCGGTGGTCAGGTTTCAGGGACCGGGGAGCTGTTTTTT. Encoded protein: CASSLVGGQVSGTGELFF. The V gene is TRBV7-6, the J gene TRBJ2-2; D might be TRBD1 (5 bases). Per germline, CDR1 SGHVS and CDR2 FNYEAQ. The V gene lost 1 base and the J gene lost 5 bases, with 20 bases spanning the gap. This CDR3 contains 18 residues. Supplemented by reference TRBV7-6 and TRBJ2-2, the full variable domain reads GAGVSQSPRYKVTKRGQDVALRCDPISGHVSLYWYRQALGQGPEFLTYFNYEAQQDKSGLPNDRFSAERPEGSISTLTIQRTEQRDSAMYRCASSLVGGQVSGTGELFFGEGSRLTVL.

As to this clone: At one end the junction does not follow the germline gene, possibly because of a read error. The J gene is TRBJ2-7, the V gene TRBV3-1 (or the pseudogene TRBV3-2), with 9 bases lining up with TRBD2. Germline V CDR1 and CDR2: LGHDT, YNNKEL (reference sequence). The CDR3 is 15 amino acids. The CDR3 reads CAGSQSGRPHYEQYF. DNA of the CDR3: TGTGCCGGCAGCCAAAGCGGGAGGCCCCACTACGAGCAGTACTTC.

This chain joins TRBV21-1 and TRBJ2-3; the table's D call, TRBD2, was not checked against the DNA. TRBV21-1 is annotated as a pseudogene. This CDR3 comprises 13 residues. The chain's CDR3 is CASSKPGTDTQYF. Written as DNA, the CDR3 is TGTGCCAGCAGCAAACCCGGGACAGATACGCAGTATTTT.

The J gene is TRBJ2-3, the V gene TRBV9; D might be TRBD1 (5 bases). V was pared by 1 base and J by 6 bases, with 15 bases between. The CDR3 is 15 residues long. CDR1 and CDR2 from the germline V gene are SGDLS and YYNGEE. In nucleotides, the CDR3 is TGTGCCAGCAGCGTACGGGTCCTCTCAGGGGATACGCAGTATTTT. Its translation is CASSVRVLSGDTQYF.

This chain connects TRBV7-9 to TRBJ1-1, with D possibly TRBD1 on 6 matching bases. V lost 4 bases and J 1 base, leaving 10 bases between the germline ends. The CDR3 totals 14 residues. Germline CDR1 is SEHNR and CDR2 is FQNEAQ (reference sequence). The CDR3 DNA is TGTGCCAGCAGCTCCCGGGGGGCGAACACTGAAGCTTTCTTT. It encodes CASSSRGANTEAFF.

This sequence joins TRBV18 and TRBJ2-3; D is perhaps TRBD1 (6 bases). The length of the CDR3 is 16 residues. Germline V CDR1 and CDR2: KGHSH, LQKENI. The V end was cut by 2 bases, the J end by 8 bases, with 20 bases between. CDR3 sequence (DNA): TGTGCCAGCTCACCAGGTCTACAGGGCCAATGGGCTACGCAGTATTTT. This gives the protein CASSPGLQGQWATQYF.

The chain recombines TRBV10-3 with TRBJ2-5, with D possibly TRBD2 on 7 matching bases. Germline CDR1 reads ENHRY; CDR2 reads SYGVKD. The CDR3 extends over 12 amino acids. V shed 6 bases and J shed 5 bases, with 10 bases lying between them. The CDR3 coding sequence is TGTGCCATCAGCAGGGGAGGGGAGACCCAGTACTTC. Translation gives CAISRGGETQYF.

This clone has only one observation. The genes are TRBV13 and TRBJ2-1; D may be TRBD2 (5 bases). The CDR3 consists of 14 residues. Trimming cost V 1 base and J 7 bases, with 11 bases left between them. Per the germline V gene, CDR1 is PRHDT and CDR2 is FYEKMQ (reference sequence). CDR3 coding DNA: TGTGCCAGCAGCTTAGTGGGGAGTTGGAATGAGCAGTTCTTC. The encoded protein is CASSLVGSWNEQFF.

The gene calls are TRBV9 and TRBJ1-5; D is uncertain. The CDR3 extends over 14 amino acids. Trimming removed 0 bases at V and 1 base at J, with 5 bases between. Germline V gene sequence: CDR1 SGDLS, CDR2 YYNGEE. CDR3 sequence: CASSVDGSNQPQHF. CDR3 in DNA: TGTGCCAGCAGCGTAGACGGGAGCAATCAGCCCCAGCATTTT.

This rearrangement joins TRBV19 to TRBJ2-1, with 11 bases that match TRBD2. The CDR3 loop spans 15 amino acids. V was clipped by 4 bases and J by 7 bases; unmatched bases: 6. Germline CDR1 is LNHDA and CDR2 is SQIVND (reference sequence). The CDR3 here is CASSSSGRASNEQFF. The DNA of the CDR3 is TGTGCCAGTAGTAGTAGCGGGAGGGCCTCGAATGAGCAGTTCTTC.